The next 32 T cell receptor beta chains were all read from a single sample in a study of neurological immune-mediated disorders. TCRdb independently ran MiXCR on the 5' RACE reads; one entry per CDR3 protein. The sample contains roughly 28,000 distinct CDR3 sequences, approximately 12% of which appear only once. The sequenced sample was PBMCs. The receptor set was obtained from a man in his 60s in good health.

This clonotype appeared many times. The chain joins TRBV12-3 or TRBV12-4 to TRBJ2-7, with D perhaps TRBD1 (5 bases). This CDR3 region has 14 residues. The V and J ends lost 1 base and 2 bases respectively, with 9 bases between them. The CDR3 protein is CASSLGTKPYEQYF. DNA for the CDR3: TGTGCCAGCAGTTTAGGGACAAAGCCCTACGAGCAGTACTTC.

This clonotype was seen at least ten times. The chain is built from TRBV7-2 and TRBJ1-2; TRBD1 might be the D (6 bases). V was pared by 2 bases and J by 4 bases, with 14 bases between. The CDR3 spans 15 residues. Germline V gives CDR1 SGHTA, CDR2 FQGNSA. CDR3 residues: CASSLRAGEAYGYTF. The CDR3 bases are TGTGCCAGCAGCTTACGGGCAGGGGAGGCCTATGGCTACACCTTC.

This clonotype was found many times. The rearrangement joins TRBV6-5 to TRBJ2-7; a weak D match, TRBD1 (6 bases). Germline assignment: CDR1 MNHEY and CDR2 SVGAGI. The length of the CDR3 is 13 residues. The V end was cut by 6 bases, the J end by 3 bases, with 12 bases between. CDR3 in DNA: TGTGCCAGCAGCCTAGGACAGTACTACGAGCAGTACTTC. This translates into CASSLGQYYEQYF.

Many counts were recorded for this clonotype. The chain is built from TRBV9 and TRBJ2-5; no clear D. There are 16 residues in the CDR3. Between the trimmed V and J ends, which lost 4 bases and 2 bases, there was a span of 18 bases. The V gene's germline CDR1 is SGDLS and CDR2 YYNGEE. In nucleotides, the CDR3 is TGTGCCAGCAGCCCCGTGCCTCGTGACTTTCAAGAGACCCAGTACTTC. Its protein product is CASSPVPRDFQETQYF.

This clonotype was detected ten times or more. The V gene is TRBV20-1, the J gene TRBJ2-5; D perhaps matches TRBD2 (6 bases). This CDR3 has 14 amino acids. Germline loops: CDR1 DFQATT, CDR2 SNEGSKA (reference sequence). V gave up 0 bases and J gave up 5 bases, with 13 bases separating them. CDR3 in amino acids: CSAREGGNAETQYF. In DNA, the CDR3 is TGCAGTGCTAGAGAAGGAGGGAATGCGGAGACCCAGTACTTC.

By frequency in the sample, this clonotype is medium-sized. The chain employs TRBV3-1 and TRBJ2-5, with TRBD2 matching 10 bases. CDR1 and CDR2 (germline): LGHDT, YNNKEL (reference sequence). The CDR3 sequence is 15 residues long. V lost 3 bases, J lost 4 bases, and 5 bases stayed unmatched. CDR3 sequence: CASSHQREGGETQYF. CDR3 nucleotides: TGTGCCAGCAGCCACCAGCGGGAGGGAGGAGAGACCCAGTACTTC.

This clonotype was observed at least ten times. V gene TRBV20-1 combines with J gene TRBJ1-1; TRBD1 might be the D (6 bases). CDR3 size: 13 residues. Germline loops: CDR1 DFQATT, CDR2 SNEGSKA (reference sequence). Trimming removed 1 base at V and 2 bases at J, with 8 bases between. This CDR3 is CSARGGGNTEAFF. CDR3 sequence (DNA): TGCAGTGCTAGAGGAGGGGGTAACACTGAAGCTTTCTTT.

Ten or more counts support this clonotype. The chain employs TRBV9 and TRBJ2-4; the D gene is possibly TRBD2 (5 bases). CDR1 is SGDLS and CDR2 is YYNGEE in the germline V gene. V lost 1 base to trimming and J lost 1 base, with 6 bases between them. The CDR3 has 14 residues. CDR3 nucleotides: TGTGCCAGCAGCGTAACTAGTGCCAAAAACATTCAGTACTTC. It is translated as CASSVTSAKNIQYF.

This clonotype was seen ten or more times. This rearrangement joins TRBV5-1 to TRBJ1-2; 7 bases agree with TRBD1. With 0 bases clipped from V and 4 bases from J, the junction kept 3 bases outside the gene matches. The CDR3 contains 14 residues. CDR1 and CDR2 (germline): SGHRS, YFSETQ. CDR3 sequence (DNA): TGCGCCAGCAGCTTGGATCCAGGGGGCTATGGCTACACCTTC. Translated: CASSLDPGGYGYTF.

This clonotype was seen a handful of times. V and J are TRBV24-1 and TRBJ2-3; TRBD1 matches at 7 bases. The CDR3 is 17 residues long. Trimming removed 3 bases from V and 0 bases from J; junction bases left unmatched: 8. The germline V gene has CDR1 KGHDR and CDR2 SFDVKD. CDR3 in DNA: TGTGCCACCAGTGATGGGATTGGGACAGCTAGCACAGATACGCAGTATTTT. It specifies CATSDGIGTASTDTQYF.

This clonotype was found many times. The chain recombines TRBV5-1 with TRBJ1-1; D is undetermined. V gave up 4 bases and J gave up 3 bases, with 13 bases separating them. Germline V gene data show CDR1 as SGHRS and CDR2 as YFSETQ. CDR3 size: 14 residues. The CDR3 bases are TGCGCCAGCAGCGTGCGGGCTGGGGACACTGAAGCTTTCTTT. Translating it yields CASSVRAGDTEAFF.

This clonotype is labeled as medium-sized (0.01 to 0.1%). The CDR3 DNA is TGCAGTGCTAGAGATTGGACAGACTATGGCTACACCTTC. Amino acid sequence: CSARDWTDYGYTF. The rearrangement uses TRBV20-1 and TRBJ1-2; maybe TRBD1 (6 bases). Looked up from germline, CDR1 is DFQATT and CDR2 is SNEGSKA (reference sequence). Trimming removed 0 bases from V and 3 bases from J, with 8 bases in between. CDR3 size: 13 residues.

This clonotype is medium-sized in the sample. The rearrangement links TRBV10-3 to TRBJ2-3, with TRBD1 matching 9 bases. Germline V lookup: CDR1 ENHRY, CDR2 SYGVKD. The V segment lost 7 bases and the J segment 4 bases; nucleotides outside the gene matches: 21. This CDR3 comprises 19 residues. The CDR3 DNA follows: TGTGCCATCAACCTTAACGAACAGGGGGCGCCTGGGAACGCAGATACGCAGTATTTT. Translation: CAINLNEQGAPGNADTQYF.

Judged by abundance, this clonotype is medium-sized (0.01 to 0.1%). The V and J genes are TRBV20-1 and TRBJ2-1; D might be TRBD2 (6 bases). The V and J ends lost 1 base and 9 bases respectively, with 10 bases between them. The germline V gene has CDR1 DFQATT and CDR2 SNEGSKA (reference sequence). The CDR3 contains 12 residues. Written as DNA, the CDR3 is TGCAGTGCTAGAGCCCCGGGACTTGAGCAGTTCTTC. It yields the protein CSARAPGLEQFF.

This clonotype showed up many times. The CDR3 protein is CASSLGTRVSGTQYF. The CDR3 region has the DNA TGTGCCAGCAGCTTAGGGACTAGGGTTTCGGGGACCCAGTACTTC. The chain combines TRBV7-6 with TRBJ2-5; 7 positions match TRBD2. The CDR3 is made up of 15 amino acids. CDR1 and CDR2 from the germline V gene are SGHVS and FNYEAQ. Trimming cost V 1 base and J 7 bases; bases outside gene matches: 9.

This clonotype was recorded many times. The genes are TRBV14 and TRBJ1-2; 7 nucleotides align to TRBD1. Germline assignment: CDR1 SGHDN and CDR2 FVKESK. CDR3 length: 17 amino acids. V was clipped by 4 bases and J by 6 bases; unmatched bases: 17. CDR3 amino acids: CASSLLTLAGTADGYTF. The CDR3 DNA is TGTGCCAGCAGCCTTCTCACCCTCGCGGGGACAGCTGATGGCTACACCTTC.

In this sample, this clonotype turned up many times. CDR3: CASSDPGLAGKGDTQYF. The CDR3 DNA reads as TGTGCCAGCAGTGACCCCGGACTAGCGGGAAAGGGAGATACGCAGTATTTT. The chain uses TRBV25-1 and TRBJ2-3; 12 positions match TRBD2. The J segment lost 5 bases and the V segment lost 3 bases, leaving 9 bases of the junction unmatched. The CDR3 extends over 17 amino acids. Germline assignment: CDR1 MGHDK and CDR2 SYGVNS.

This clonotype qualifies as medium-sized. V usage is TRBV20-1 and J usage is TRBJ1-1; a weak D match, TRBD1 (5 bases). The CDR3 loop spans 13 amino acids. Trimming cost V 3 bases and J 2 bases, with 10 bases left between them. Per germline, CDR1 DFQATT and CDR2 SNEGSKA (reference sequence). DNA of the CDR3: TGCAGTGCTAGTCCAGGGCGCAACACTGAAGCTTTCTTT. It encodes CSASPGRNTEAFF.

This clonotype was observed at least ten times. The J gene is TRBJ2-1, the V gene TRBV18; D is uncertain. The germline V and J ends were trimmed by 3 bases and 12 bases, with 15 bases remaining between them. There are 13 residues in the CDR3. CDR1 and CDR2 from the germline V gene are KGHSH and LQKENI. In nucleotides, the CDR3 is TGTGCCAGCTCACCTTCAGAACCTAAAGGGCAGTTCTTC. This gives the protein CASSPSEPKGQFF.

Ten or more counts support this clonotype. The chain carries TRBV4-1 and TRBJ1-2; TRBD1 might be the D (6 bases). The CDR3 loop spans 17 amino acids. The germline V gene encodes CDR1 MGHRA and CDR2 YSYEKL. V was clipped by 3 bases and J by 7 bases, with 24 bases between them. CDR3 loop: CASSHRRSYREGVGYTF. The CDR3 DNA reads TGCGCCAGCAGCCACCGGCGGTCCTACAGGGAGGGGGTTGGCTACACCTTC.

This clonotype was picked up many times. The V gene is TRBV7-2, the J gene TRBJ1-5; D might be TRBD1 (6 bases). V gave up 1 base and J gave up 6 bases, with 13 bases separating them. The CDR3 is 15 residues long. Germline CDR1 reads SGHTA; CDR2 reads FQGNSA. The DNA for the CDR3 is TGTGCCAGCAGCTTAGTGAGGGGGGGTAGTCAGCCCCAGCATTTT. Translating it yields CASSLVRGGSQPQHF.

This clonotype has just a few counts. The rearrangement links TRBV6-2 or TRBV6-3 to TRBJ1-5; D is undetermined. The CDR3 has 17 amino acids. Trimming removed 10 bases at V and 1 base at J, with 23 bases between. Germline CDR1 reads MNHEY; CDR2 reads SVGEGT. CDR3 nucleotide sequence: TGTGCCACCAAGAACCCGCTGGACTTTCAGAGCAATCAGCCCCAGCATTTT. Its protein product is CATKNPLDFQSNQPQHF.

In its sample, this clonotype was seen many times. CDR3 nucleotide sequence: TGTGCCAGCAGCGTATCGGAAACCCAAGAGACCCAGTACTTC. Translation gives CASSVSETQETQYF. This chain joins TRBV9 and TRBJ2-5, with D unclear. Germline V gives CDR1 SGDLS, CDR2 YYNGEE. This CDR3 is built from 14 residues. Trimming pared 1 base from V and 1 base from J, leaving 8 bases between.

This clonotype was observed many times. The gene calls are TRBV10-3 and TRBJ2-3; D gene unclear. The CDR3 totals 12 residues. Trimming removed 2 bases from V and 4 bases from J, with 4 bases in between. Germline loops: CDR1 ENHRY, CDR2 SYGVKD. CDR3 region: CAISEAADTQYF. The CDR3 nucleotides are TGTGCCATCAGTGAGGCAGCAGATACGCAGTATTTT.

This clonotype was recorded many times. The J gene is TRBJ2-1, the V gene TRBV5-1; D gene unclear. The CDR3 runs to 17 residues. V was cut by 0 bases and J by 0 bases, with 13 bases left in between. Germline values: CDR1 SGHRS, CDR2 YFSETQ. CDR3 nucleotides: TGCGCCAGCAGCTTGGTTGTTTTTACGGGCTCCTACAATGAGCAGTTCTTC. It codes for CASSLVVFTGSYNEQFF.

This clonotype was counted at least ten times. V gene TRBV15 combines with J gene TRBJ2-7; 8 nucleotides agree with TRBD2. The J segment lost 4 bases and the V segment lost 2 bases, leaving 7 bases of the junction unmatched. Germline CDR1 and CDR2: LNHNV and YYDKDF (reference sequence). CDR3 size: 15 residues. The CDR3 region has the DNA TGTGCCACCAGCAGATCTAAAGCGGGAGCTTACGAGCAGTACTTC. It yields the protein CATSRSKAGAYEQYF.

This clonotype was seen at least ten times. This chain joins TRBV5-1 and TRBJ1-1; D remains unclear. Germline CDR1 and CDR2: SGHRS and YFSETQ. V was shortened by 4 bases and J by 3 bases, with 13 bases between the two germline ends. The CDR3 runs 14 residues. The CDR3: CASSPRGEDTEAFF. For the CDR3, the DNA is TGCGCCAGCAGCCCCCGGGGAGAGGACACTGAAGCTTTCTTT. Combining the CDR3 with reference TRBV5-1 and TRBJ1-1 gives the whole variable domain KAGVTQTPRYLIKTRGQQVTLSCSPISGHRSVSWYQQTPGQGLQFLFEYFSETQRNKGNFPGRFSGRQFSNSRSEMNVSTLELGDSALYLCASSPRGEDTEAFFGQGTRLTVV.

This clonotype was picked up many times. The genes are TRBV20-1 and TRBJ1-1; maybe TRBD1 (5 bases). Germline V gene sequence: CDR1 DFQATT, CDR2 SNEGSKA (reference sequence). This CDR3 comprises 14 residues. V was pared by 6 bases and J by 1 base, with 15 bases between. The CDR3 is CSARGAAKNTEAFF. The CDR3 nucleotides read TGCAGTGCCCGAGGGGCAGCCAAGAACACTGAAGCTTTCTTT.

This clonotype was recorded many times. The chain joins TRBV4-3 to TRBJ2-2; D remains unclear. Germline CDR1 and CDR2: LGHNA and YSLEER. The CDR3 extends over 14 amino acids. V lost 2 bases, J lost 4 bases, and 8 bases lay in between. CDR3 sequence reads: CASSQLWGTGELFF. CDR3 in DNA: TGCGCCAGCAGCCAACTGTGGGGCACCGGGGAGCTGTTTTTT.

This clonotype was found many times. This chain joins TRBV5-6 and TRBJ1-5; D gene ambiguous. Germline-derived CDR1 and CDR2 are SGHDT and YYEEEE. Trimming took off 1 base at V and 4 bases at J, with 6 bases between the two ends. The CDR3 loop spans 13 amino acids. As DNA, the CDR3 is TGTGCCAGCAGCTTGTCCCCGAATCAGCCCCAGCATTTT. It encodes CASSLSPNQPQHF.

This clonotype was seen many times. This sequence joins TRBV11-2 and TRBJ2-5, with 9 bases identical to TRBD2. After removal of 2 bases from V and 5 bases from J, the junction contained 9 bases not matched to a gene. Germline values: CDR1 SGHAT, CDR2 FQNNGV. The CDR3 extends over 16 amino acids. CDR3 amino acids: CASSLLAGGVSETQYF. CDR3 coding DNA: TGTGCCAGCAGCTTACTCGCGGGGGGGGTAAGCGAGACCCAGTACTTC. Combining the CDR3 with reference TRBV11-2 and TRBJ2-5 gives the whole variable domain EAGVAQSPRYKIIEKRQSVAFWCNPISGHATLYWYQQILGQGPKLLIQFQNNGVVDDSQLPKDRFSAERLKGVDSTLKIQPAKLEDSAVYLCASSLLAGGVSETQYFGPGTRLLVL.

In its sample, this clonotype was seen many times. The rearrangement joins TRBV12-3 or TRBV12-4 to TRBJ2-7, with D hard to call. The CDR3 runs to 13 residues. Deletions cut 1 base from V and 2 bases from J, with 6 bases between. The CDR3 sequence: CASSLGLTYEQYF. As DNA, the CDR3 is TGTGCCAGCAGTTTAGGCCTGACCTACGAGCAGTACTTC.